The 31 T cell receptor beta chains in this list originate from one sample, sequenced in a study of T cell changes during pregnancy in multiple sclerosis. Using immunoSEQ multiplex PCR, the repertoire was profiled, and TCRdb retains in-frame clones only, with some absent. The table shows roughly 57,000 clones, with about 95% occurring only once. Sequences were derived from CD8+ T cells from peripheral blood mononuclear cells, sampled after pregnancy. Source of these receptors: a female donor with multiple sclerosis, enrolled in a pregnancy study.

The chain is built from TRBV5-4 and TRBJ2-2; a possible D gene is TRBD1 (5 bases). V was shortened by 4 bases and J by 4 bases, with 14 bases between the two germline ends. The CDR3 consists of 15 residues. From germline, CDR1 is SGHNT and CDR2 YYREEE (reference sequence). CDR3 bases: TGTGCCAGCAGCCGACCAGGACAAACCACCGGGGAGCTGTTTTTT. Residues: CASSRPGQTTGELFF.

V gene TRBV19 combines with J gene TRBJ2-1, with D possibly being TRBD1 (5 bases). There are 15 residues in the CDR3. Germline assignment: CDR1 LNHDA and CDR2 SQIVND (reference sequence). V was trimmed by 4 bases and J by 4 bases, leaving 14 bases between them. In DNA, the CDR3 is TGTGCCAGTAGTACAAAGCACGGACAATACAATGAGCAGTTCTTC. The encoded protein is CASSTKHGQYNEQFF.

CDR3 in amino acids: CASSQAHGTYEQYF. In nucleotides, the CDR3 is TGCGCCAGCAGCCAAGCGCACGGGACCTACGAGCAGTACTTC. This sequence joins TRBV4-3 and TRBJ2-7; perhaps TRBD2 as D (5 bases). This CDR3 has 14 amino acids. The germline V gene has CDR1 LGHNA and CDR2 YSLEER. Trimming took 1 base from V and 2 from J, leaving 9 bases between them.

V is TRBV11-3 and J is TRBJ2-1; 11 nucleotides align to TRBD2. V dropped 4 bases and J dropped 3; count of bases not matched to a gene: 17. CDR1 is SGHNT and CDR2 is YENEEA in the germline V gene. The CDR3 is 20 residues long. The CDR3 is CASSYSGYDVGTSGYNEQFF. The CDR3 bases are TGTGCCAGCAGCTATTCCGGGTATGATGTCGGGACTAGCGGCTACAATGAGCAGTTCTTC. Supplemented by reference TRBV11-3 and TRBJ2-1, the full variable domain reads EAGVVQSPRYKIIEKKQPVAFWCNPISGHNTLYWYLQNLGQGPELLIRYENEEAVDDSQLPKDRFSAERLKGVDSTLKIQPAELGDSAVYLCASSYSGYDVGTSGYNEQFFGPGTRLTVL.

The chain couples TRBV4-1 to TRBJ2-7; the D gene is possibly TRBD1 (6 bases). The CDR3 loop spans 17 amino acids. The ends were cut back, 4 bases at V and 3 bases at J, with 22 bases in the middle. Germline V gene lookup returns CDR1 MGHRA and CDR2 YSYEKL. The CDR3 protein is CASSPQGSAGVFYEQYF. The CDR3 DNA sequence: TGCGCCAGCAGCCCACAAGGGTCTGCAGGGGTTTTCTACGAGCAGTACTTC.

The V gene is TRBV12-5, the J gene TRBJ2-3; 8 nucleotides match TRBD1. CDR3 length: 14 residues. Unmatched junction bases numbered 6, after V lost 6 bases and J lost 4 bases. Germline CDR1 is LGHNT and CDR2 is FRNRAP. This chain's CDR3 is CASGSDRVPDTQYF. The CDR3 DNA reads TGTGCTAGTGGCTCGGACAGGGTCCCAGATACGCAGTATTTT.

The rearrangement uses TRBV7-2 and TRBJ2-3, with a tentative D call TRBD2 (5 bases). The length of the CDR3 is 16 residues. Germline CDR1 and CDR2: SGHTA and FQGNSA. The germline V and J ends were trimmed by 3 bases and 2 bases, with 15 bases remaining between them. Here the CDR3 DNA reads TGTGCCAGCAGCTTCGCCGGGGTCCCCCACACAGATACGCAGTATTTT. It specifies CASSFAGVPHTDTQYF.

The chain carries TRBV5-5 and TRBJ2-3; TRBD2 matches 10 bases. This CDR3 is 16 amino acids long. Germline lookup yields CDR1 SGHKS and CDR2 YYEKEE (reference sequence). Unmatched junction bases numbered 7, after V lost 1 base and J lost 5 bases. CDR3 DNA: TGTGCCAGCAGCTTGTACGACTTAGCGGGAGGAGATACGCAGTATTTT. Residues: CASSLYDLAGGDTQYF. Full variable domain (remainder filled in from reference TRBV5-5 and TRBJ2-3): DAGVTQSPTHLIKTRGQQVTLRCSPISGHKSVSWYQQVLGQGPQFIFQYYEKEERGRGNFPDRFSARQFPNYSSELNVNALLLGDSALYLCASSLYDLAGGDTQYFGPGTRLTVL.

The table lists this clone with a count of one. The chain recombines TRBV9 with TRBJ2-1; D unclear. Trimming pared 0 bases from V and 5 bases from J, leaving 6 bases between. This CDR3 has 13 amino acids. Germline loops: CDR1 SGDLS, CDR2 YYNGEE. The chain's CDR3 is CASSVGLHNEQFF. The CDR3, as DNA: TGTGCCAGCAGCGTAGGACTGCACAATGAGCAGTTCTTC.

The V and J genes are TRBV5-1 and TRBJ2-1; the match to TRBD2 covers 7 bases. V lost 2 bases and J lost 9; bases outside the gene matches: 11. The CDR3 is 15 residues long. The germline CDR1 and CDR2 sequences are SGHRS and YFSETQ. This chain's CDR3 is CASSFDTSEGSEQFF. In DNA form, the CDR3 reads TGCGCCAGCAGCTTCGATACTAGCGAGGGCAGTGAGCAGTTCTTC.

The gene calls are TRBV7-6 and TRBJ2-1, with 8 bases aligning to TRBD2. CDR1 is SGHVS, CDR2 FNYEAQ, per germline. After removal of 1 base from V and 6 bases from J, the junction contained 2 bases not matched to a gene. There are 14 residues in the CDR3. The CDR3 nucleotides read TGTGCCAGCAGCTTAGTCGCGGGAGGCAATGAGCAGTTCTTC. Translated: CASSLVAGGNEQFF.

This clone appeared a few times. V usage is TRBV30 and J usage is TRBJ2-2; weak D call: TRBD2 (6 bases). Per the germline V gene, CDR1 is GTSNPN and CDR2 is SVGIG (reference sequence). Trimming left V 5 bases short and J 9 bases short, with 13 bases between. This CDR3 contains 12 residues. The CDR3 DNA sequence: TGTGCCTGGGAGGACTATACCCGGGAGCTGTTTTTT. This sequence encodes CAWEDYTRELFF.

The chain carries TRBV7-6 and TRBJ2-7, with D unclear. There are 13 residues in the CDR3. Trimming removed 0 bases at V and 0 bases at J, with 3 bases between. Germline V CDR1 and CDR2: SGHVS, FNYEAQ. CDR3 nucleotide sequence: TGTGCCAGCAGCTTAGCCTCCTCCTACGAGCAGTACTTC. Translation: CASSLASSYEQYF. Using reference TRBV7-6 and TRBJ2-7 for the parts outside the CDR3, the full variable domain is GAGVSQSPRYKVTKRGQDVALRCDPISGHVSLYWYRQALGQGPEFLTYFNYEAQQDKSGLPNDRFSAERPEGSISTLTIQRTEQRDSAMYRCASSLASSYEQYFGPGTRLTVT.

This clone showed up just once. CDR3 in amino acids: CASSQVAGGQETQYF. CDR3 nucleotide sequence: TGCGCCAGCAGCCAAGTTGCAGGGGGGCAAGAGACCCAGTACTTC. This chain joins TRBV4-1 and TRBJ2-5; a weak D match, TRBD1 (7 bases). CDR3 size: 15 residues. V lost 1 base to trimming and J lost 2 bases, with 11 bases between them. Germline assignment: CDR1 MGHRA and CDR2 YSYEKL.

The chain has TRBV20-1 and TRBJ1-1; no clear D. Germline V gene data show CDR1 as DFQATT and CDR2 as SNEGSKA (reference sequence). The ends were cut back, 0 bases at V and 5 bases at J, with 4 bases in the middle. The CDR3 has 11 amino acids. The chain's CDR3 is CSARDQTEAFF. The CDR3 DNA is TGCAGTGCTAGAGATCAGACTGAAGCTTTCTTT.

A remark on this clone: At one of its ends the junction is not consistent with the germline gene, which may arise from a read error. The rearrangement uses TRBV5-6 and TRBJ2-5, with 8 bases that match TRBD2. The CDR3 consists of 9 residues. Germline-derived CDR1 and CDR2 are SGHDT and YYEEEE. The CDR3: CATERERNF. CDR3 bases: TGTGCCACGGAGCGGGAGAGAAACTTC.

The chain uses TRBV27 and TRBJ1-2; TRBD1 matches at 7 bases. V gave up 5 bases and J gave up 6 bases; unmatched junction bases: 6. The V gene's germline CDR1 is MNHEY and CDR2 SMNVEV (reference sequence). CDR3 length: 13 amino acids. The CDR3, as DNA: TGTGCCAGCAGTAGGGGGCGTCTTAATGGCTACACCTTC. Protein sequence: CASSRGRLNGYTF.

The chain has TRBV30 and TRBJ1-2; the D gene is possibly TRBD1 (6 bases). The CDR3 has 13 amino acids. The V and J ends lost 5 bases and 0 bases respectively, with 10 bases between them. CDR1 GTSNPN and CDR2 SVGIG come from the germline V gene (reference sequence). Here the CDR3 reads CAWEDSPNYGYTF. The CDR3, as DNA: TGTGCCTGGGAGGACAGTCCTAACTATGGCTACACCTTC. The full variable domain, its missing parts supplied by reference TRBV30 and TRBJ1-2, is SQTIHQWPATLVQPVGSPLSLECTVEGTSNPNLYWYRQAAGRGLQLLFYSVGIGQISSEVPQNLSASRPQDRQFILSSKKLLLSDSGFYLCAWEDSPNYGYTFGSGTRLTVV.

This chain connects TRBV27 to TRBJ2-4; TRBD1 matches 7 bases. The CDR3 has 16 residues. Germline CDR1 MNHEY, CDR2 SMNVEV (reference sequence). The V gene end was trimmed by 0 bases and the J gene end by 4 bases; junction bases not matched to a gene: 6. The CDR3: CASSLSIGQAKNIQYF. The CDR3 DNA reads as TGTGCCAGCAGTTTATCGATAGGACAGGCTAAAAACATTCAGTACTTC.

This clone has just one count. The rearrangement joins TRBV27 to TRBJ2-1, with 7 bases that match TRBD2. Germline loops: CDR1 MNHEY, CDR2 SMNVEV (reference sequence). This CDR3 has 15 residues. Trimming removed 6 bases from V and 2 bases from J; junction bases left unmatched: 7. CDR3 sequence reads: CASSPFGGAYNEQFF. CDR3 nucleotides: TGTGCCAGCAGCCCCTTTGGGGGGGCCTACAATGAGCAGTTCTTC.

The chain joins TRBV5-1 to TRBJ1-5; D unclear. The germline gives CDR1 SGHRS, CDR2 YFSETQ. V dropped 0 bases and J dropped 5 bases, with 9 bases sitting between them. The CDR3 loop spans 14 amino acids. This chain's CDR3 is CASSLGGRDQPQHF. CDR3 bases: TGCGCCAGCAGCTTGGGAGGGCGGGATCAGCCCCAGCATTTT.

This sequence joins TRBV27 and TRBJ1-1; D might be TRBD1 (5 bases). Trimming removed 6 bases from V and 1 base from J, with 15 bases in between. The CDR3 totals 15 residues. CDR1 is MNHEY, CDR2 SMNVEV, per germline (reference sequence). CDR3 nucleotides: TGTGCCAGCAGCCCGGGGCGGGGTGGGAACACTGAAGCTTTCTTT. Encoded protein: CASSPGRGGNTEAFF.

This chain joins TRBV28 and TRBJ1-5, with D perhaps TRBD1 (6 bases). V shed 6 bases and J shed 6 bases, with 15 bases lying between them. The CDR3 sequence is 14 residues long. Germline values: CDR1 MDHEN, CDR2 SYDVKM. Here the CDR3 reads CASRTQGSRQPQHF. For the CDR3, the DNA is TGTGCCAGCAGGACCCAGGGGAGCCGTCAGCCCCAGCATTTT.

The CDR3 DNA reads as TGTGCCAGCAGCTTAGGGGGCGTTAGTGAGCAGTTCTTC. It codes for CASSLGGVSEQFF. The V and J genes are TRBV7-3 and TRBJ2-1; perhaps TRBD1 as D (6 bases). The germline V gene has CDR1 SGHTA and CDR2 FQGTGA. With 2 bases removed from V and 9 bases from J, the gap between germline ends came to 11 bases. CDR3 length: 13 amino acids.

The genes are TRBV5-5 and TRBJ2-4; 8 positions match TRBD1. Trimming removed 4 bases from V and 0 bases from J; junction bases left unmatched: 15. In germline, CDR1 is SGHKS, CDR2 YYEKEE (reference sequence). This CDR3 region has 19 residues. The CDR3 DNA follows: TGTGCCAGCAGCATAGCCAGAGACAGGGGCGTCATAGCCAAAAACATTCAGTACTTC. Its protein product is CASSIARDRGVIAKNIQYF.

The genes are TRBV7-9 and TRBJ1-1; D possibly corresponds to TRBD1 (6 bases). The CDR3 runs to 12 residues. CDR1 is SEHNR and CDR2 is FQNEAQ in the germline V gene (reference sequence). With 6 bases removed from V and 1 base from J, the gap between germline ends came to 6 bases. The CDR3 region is CASRGQNTEAFF. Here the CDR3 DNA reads TGTGCCAGCAGGGGACAGAACACTGAAGCTTTCTTT. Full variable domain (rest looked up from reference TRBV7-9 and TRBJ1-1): DTGVSQNPRHKITKRGQNVTFRCDPISEHNRLYWYRQTLGQGPEFLTYFQNEAQLEKSRLLSDRFSAERPKGSFSTLEIQRTEQGDSAMYLCASRGQNTEAFFGQGTRLTVV.

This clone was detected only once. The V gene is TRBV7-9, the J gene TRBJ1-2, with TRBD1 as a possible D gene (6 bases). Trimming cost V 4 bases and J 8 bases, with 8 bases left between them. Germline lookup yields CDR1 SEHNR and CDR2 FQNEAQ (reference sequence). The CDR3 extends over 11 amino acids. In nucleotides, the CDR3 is TGTGCCAGCAGCTCGGACAGAGGCTACACCTTC. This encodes CASSSDRGYTF.

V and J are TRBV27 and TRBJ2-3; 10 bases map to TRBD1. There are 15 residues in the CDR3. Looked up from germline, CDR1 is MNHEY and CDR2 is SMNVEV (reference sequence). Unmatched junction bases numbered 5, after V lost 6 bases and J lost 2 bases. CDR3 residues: CASRTGTGVTDTQYF. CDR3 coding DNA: TGTGCCAGCAGGACCGGGACAGGGGTCACAGATACGCAGTATTTT.

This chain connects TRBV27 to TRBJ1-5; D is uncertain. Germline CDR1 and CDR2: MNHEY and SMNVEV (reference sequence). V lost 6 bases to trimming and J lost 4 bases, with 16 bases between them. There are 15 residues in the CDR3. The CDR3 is CASSPYGDGNQPQHF. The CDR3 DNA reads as TGTGCCAGCAGCCCCTACGGGGATGGGAATCAGCCCCAGCATTTT.

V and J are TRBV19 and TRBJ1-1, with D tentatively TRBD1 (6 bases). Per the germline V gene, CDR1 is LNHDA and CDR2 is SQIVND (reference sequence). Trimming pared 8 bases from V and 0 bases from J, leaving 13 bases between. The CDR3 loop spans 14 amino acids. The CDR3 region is CASDTGTLNTEAFF. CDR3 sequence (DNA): TGTGCCAGTGACACCGGGACACTGAACACTGAAGCTTTCTTT.

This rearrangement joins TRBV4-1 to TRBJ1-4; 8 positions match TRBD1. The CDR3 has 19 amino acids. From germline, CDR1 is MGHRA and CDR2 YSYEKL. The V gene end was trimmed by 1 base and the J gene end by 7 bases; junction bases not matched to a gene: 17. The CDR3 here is CASSQAEGQVFKGAEKLFF. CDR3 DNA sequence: TGCGCCAGCAGCCAAGCTGAGGGACAGGTTTTCAAGGGAGCTGAAAAACTGTTTTTT.